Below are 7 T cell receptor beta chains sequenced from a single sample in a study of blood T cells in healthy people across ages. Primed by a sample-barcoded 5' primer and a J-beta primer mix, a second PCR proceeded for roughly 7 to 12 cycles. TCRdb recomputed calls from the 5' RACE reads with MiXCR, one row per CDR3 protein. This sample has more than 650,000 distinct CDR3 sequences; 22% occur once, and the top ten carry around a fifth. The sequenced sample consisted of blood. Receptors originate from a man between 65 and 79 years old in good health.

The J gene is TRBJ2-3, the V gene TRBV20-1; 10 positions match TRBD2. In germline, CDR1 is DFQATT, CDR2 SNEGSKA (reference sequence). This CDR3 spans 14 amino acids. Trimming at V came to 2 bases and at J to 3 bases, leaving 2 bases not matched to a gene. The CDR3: CSARTSGNTDTQYF. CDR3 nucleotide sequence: TGCAGTGCTAGAACTAGCGGGAATACAGATACGCAGTATTTT.

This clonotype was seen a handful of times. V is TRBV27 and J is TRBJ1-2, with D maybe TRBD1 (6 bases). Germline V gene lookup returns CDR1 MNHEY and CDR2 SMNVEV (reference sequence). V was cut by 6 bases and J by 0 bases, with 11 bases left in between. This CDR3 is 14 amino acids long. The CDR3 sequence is CASREDRTNYGYTF. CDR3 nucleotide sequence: TGTGCCAGCAGGGAGGACAGAACTAACTATGGCTACACCTTC.

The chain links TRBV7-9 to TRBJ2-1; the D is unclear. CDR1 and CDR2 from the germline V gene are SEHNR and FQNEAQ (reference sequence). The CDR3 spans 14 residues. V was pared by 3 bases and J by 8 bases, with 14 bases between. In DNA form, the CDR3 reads TGTGCCAGCAGCTTCGACCCTGAGGTCTATGAGCAGTTCTTC. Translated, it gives CASSFDPEVYEQFF.

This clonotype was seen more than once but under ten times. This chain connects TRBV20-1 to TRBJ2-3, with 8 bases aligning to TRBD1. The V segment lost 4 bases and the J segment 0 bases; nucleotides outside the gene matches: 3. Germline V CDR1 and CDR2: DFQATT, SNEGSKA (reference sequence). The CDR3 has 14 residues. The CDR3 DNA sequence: TGCAGTGCTAACACAGGGGGTAGCACAGATACGCAGTATTTT. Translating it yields CSANTGGSTDTQYF.

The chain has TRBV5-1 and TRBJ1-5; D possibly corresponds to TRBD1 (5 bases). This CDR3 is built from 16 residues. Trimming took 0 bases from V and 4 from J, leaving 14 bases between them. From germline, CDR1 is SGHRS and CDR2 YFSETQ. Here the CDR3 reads CASSLGGLTQNQPQHF. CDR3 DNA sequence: TGCGCCAGCAGCTTGGGGGGGTTAACCCAGAATCAGCCCCAGCATTTT.

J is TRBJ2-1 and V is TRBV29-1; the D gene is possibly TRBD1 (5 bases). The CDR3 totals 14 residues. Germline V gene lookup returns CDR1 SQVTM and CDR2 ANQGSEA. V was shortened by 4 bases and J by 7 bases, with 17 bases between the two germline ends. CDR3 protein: CSVAGRANANEQFF. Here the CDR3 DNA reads TGCAGCGTTGCGGGCAGGGCCAATGCGAATGAGCAGTTCTTC.

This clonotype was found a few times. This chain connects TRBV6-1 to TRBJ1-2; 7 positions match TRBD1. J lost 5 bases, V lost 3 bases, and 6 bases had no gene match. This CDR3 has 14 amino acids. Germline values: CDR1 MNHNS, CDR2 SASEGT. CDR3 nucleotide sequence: TGTGCCAGCAGTGAGACAGGGCAACTGTATGGCTACACCTTC. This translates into CASSETGQLYGYTF.